The clone carrying this TCR beta chain was seen more than once but under ten times. A junction boundary mismatches the germline segment, possibly from a read error. Noted time point: newly diagnosed GD, antithyroid drugs for less than 3 months. Scientists built the TCR library using RNA that was extracted from PBMCs. Researchers made TCR beta libraries by using iRepertoire HTBI primers and running Arm-PCR on CDR3 regions. TCRdb re-called the multiplex PCR reads with MiXCR, one entry per CDR3 protein. Here the sample spans around 460,000 distinct CDR3 sequences, 13% to 15% being singletons. These data are taken from a study of regulatory T cells in long-lasting Graves disease. The CDR3 runs to 15 residues. CDR1 and CDR2 (germline): SGDLS, YYNGEE. The data also belong to a second study, concerning T cells in Graves' hyperthyroidism and ophthalmopathy.

This sequence joins TRBV9 and TRBJ2-1, with D possibly matching TRBD2 (6 bases). The sample here was peripheral blood mononuclear cells (PBMCs), taken at new diagnosis, from a patient treated with antithyroid drugs. The sequence was collected from a woman in her fifties or sixties with Graves disease. CDR3 sequence (DNA): TGTGCCAGCAGCTTTAGCGGCAGCTCCTACAATAAGCAGTTCTTC. It is translated as CASSFSGSSYNKQFF.